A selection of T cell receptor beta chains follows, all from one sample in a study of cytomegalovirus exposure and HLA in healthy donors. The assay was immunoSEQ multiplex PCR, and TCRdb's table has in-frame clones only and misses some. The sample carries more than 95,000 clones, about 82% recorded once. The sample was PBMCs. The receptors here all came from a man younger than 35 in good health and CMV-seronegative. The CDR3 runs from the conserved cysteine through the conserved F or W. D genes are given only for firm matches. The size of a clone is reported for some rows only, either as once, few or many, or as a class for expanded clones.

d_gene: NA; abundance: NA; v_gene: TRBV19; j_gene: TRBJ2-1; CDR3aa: CASSIGQPLYNEQFF; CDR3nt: TGTGCCAGTAGTATTGGGCAGCCGCTCTACAATGAGCAGTTCTTC
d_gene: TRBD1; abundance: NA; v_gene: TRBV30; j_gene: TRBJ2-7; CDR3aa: CAWSVRHRGAYEQYF; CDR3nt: TGTGCCTGGAGTGTACGGCACAGGGGGGCATACGAGCAGTACTTC
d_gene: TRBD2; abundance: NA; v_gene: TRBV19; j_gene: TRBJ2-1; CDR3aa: CASSGGLAGPGEFF; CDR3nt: TGTGCCAGTAGTGGGGGACTAGCGGGCCCCGGGGAGTTCTTC
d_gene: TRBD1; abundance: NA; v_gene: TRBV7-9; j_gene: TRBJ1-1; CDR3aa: CASSLKQGPEAFF; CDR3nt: TGTGCCAGCAGCTTGAAACAGGGGCCTGAAGCTTTCTTT
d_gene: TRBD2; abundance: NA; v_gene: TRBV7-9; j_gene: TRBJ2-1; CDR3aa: CVEGGREHNEQFF; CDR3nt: TGCGTTGAAGGCGGGAGGGAACACAATGAGCAGTTCTTC
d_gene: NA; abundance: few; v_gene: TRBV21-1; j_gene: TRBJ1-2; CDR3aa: CASSRSKTGYNYGYTF; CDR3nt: TGTGCCAGCAGCAGAAGTAAGACAGGGTATAACTATGGCTACACCTTC
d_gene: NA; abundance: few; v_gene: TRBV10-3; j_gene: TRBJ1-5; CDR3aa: CAISDSEQGQPQHF; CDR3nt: TGTGCCATCAGTGATTCCGAACAGGGACAGCCCCAGCATTTT
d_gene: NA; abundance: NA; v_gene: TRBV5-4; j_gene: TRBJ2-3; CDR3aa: CASSSEGLPVTQYF; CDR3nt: TGTGCCAGCAGCTCAGAGGGACTTCCCGTTACGCAGTATTTT
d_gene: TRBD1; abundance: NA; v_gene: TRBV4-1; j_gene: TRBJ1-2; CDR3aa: CASSDRGGYGYTF; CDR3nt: TGCGCCAGCAGCGACAGGGGCGGCTATGGCTACACCTTC
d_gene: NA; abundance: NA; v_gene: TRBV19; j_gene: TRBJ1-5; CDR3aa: CASSMKRQNRNQPQHF; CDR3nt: TGTGCCAGTAGTATGAAAAGACAGAACCGCAATCAGCCCCAGCATTTT
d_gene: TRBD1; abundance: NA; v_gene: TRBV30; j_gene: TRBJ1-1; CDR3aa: CAWSVSWTGPYLNTEAFF; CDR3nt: TGTGCCTGGAGTGTAAGTTGGACAGGGCCATACCTGAACACTGAAGCTTTCTTT
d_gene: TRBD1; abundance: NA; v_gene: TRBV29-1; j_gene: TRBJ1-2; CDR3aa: CSVVGQGAYYGYTF; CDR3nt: TGCAGCGTCGTAGGACAGGGGGCGTACTATGGCTACACCTTC
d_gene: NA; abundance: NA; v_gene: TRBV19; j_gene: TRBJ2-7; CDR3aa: CASSIVRGYEQYF; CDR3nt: TGTGCCAGTAGTATAGTCCGGGGCTACGAGCAGTACTTC
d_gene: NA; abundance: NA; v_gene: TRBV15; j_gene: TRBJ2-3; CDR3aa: CATSRDRGSGTDTQYF; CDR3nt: TGTGCCACCAGCAGAGATCGGGGGTCTGGTACAGATACGCAGTATTTT
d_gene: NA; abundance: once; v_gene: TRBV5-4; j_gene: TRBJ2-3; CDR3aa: CASSQRGGVPDTQYF; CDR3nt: TGTGCCAGCAGCCAGAGGGGCGGGGTTCCAGATACGCAGTATTTT
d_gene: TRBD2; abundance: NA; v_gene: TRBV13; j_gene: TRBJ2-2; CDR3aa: CASSPRTSGIPKTGELFF; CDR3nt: TGTGCCAGCAGCCCGAGGACTAGCGGGATCCCCAAGACCGGGGAGCTGTTTTTT
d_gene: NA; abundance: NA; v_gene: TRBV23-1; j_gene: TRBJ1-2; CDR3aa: CASKRERDNQSGGYTF; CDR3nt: TGCGCCAGCAAACGGGAACGGGACAATCAATCGGGTGGCTACACCTTC
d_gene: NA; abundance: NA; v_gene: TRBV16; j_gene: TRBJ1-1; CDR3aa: CASSQLAREAFF; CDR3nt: TGTGCCAGCAGCCAATTAGCCCGCGAAGCTTTCTTT
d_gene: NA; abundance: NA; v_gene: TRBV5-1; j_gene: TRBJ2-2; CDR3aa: CASSFEVNTGELFF; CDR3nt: TGCGCCAGCAGCTTTGAGGTGAACACCGGGGAGCTGTTTTTT
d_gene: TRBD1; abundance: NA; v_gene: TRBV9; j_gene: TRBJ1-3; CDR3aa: CASSVGDRGGNTIYF; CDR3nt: TGTGCCAGCAGCGTAGGGGACAGGGGTGGAAACACCATATATTTT
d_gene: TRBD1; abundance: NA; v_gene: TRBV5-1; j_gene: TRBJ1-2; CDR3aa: CASSSGTGGSNYGYTF; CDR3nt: TGCGCCAGCAGCTCAGGGACAGGGGGCTCTAACTATGGCTACACCTTC
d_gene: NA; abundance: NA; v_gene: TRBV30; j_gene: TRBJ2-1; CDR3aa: CAWSVPPGLAVSYNEQFF; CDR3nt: TGTGCCTGGAGTGTACCCCCGGGGTTAGCGGTCTCCTACAATGAGCAGTTCTTC
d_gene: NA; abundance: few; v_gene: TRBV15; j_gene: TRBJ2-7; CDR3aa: CATSRDREWGYEQYF; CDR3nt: TGTGCCACCAGCAGAGATAGGGAGTGGGGCTACGAGCAGTACTTC
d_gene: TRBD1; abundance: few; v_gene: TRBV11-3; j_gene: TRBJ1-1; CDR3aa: CASSPGTGGTEAFF; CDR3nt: TGTGCCAGCAGCCCGGGGACAGGGGGGACTGAAGCTTTCTTT
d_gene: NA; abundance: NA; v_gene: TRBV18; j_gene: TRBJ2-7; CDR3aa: CASSPRQGTYEQYF; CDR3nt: TGTGCCAGCTCACCACGGCAGGGCACCTACGAGCAGTACTTC
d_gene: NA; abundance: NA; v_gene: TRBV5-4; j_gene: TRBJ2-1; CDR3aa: CASSRELEPRSDEQFF; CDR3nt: TGTGCCAGCAGCAGGGAGCTAGAGCCCCGATCTGATGAGCAGTTCTTC
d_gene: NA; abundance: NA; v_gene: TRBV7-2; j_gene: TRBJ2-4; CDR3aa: CASSYRDIQYF; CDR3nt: TGTGCCAGCAGCTATCGAGACATTCAGTACTTC
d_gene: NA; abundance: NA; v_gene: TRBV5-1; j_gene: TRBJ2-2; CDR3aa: CASSLASLATGELFF; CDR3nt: TGCGCCAGCAGCTTGGCCAGTCTAGCTACCGGGGAGCTGTTTTTT
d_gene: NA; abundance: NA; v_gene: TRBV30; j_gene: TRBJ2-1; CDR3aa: CAWSTSGYLDEQFF; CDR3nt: TGTGCCTGGAGTACTTCCGGGTACTTGGATGAGCAGTTCTTC
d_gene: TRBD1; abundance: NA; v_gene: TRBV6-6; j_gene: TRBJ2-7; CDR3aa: CASRTGTGSHEQYF; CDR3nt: TGTGCCAGCAGAACAGGGACAGGGTCCCACGAGCAGTACTTC
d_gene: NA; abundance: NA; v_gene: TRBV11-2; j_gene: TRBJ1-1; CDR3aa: CASSLFSQNTEAFF; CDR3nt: TGTGCCAGCAGCTTATTTTCCCAGAACACTGAAGCTTTCTTT
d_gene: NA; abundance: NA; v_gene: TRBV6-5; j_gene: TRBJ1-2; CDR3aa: CASTTGTLNYGYTF; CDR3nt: TGTGCCAGCACCACGGGGACACTCAACTATGGCTACACCTTC
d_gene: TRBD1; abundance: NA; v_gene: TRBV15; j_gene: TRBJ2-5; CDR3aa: CATSRDWDGTEETQYF; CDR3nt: TGTGCCACCAGCAGAGATTGGGACGGGACAGAAGAGACCCAGTACTTC
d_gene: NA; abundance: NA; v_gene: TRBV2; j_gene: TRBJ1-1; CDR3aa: CASSDRLGGTEAFF; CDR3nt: TGTGCCAGCAGTGATAGGTTGGGGGGCACTGAAGCTTTCTTT
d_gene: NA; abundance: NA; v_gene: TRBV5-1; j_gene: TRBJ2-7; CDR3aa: CASSTSYEQYF; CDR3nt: TGCGCCAGCAGCACTTCCTACGAGCAGTACTTC
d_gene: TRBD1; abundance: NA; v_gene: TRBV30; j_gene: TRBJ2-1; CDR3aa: CAWSVPGQGDYNEQFF; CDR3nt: TGTGCCTGGAGTGTTCCCGGACAGGGGGACTACAATGAGCAGTTCTTC
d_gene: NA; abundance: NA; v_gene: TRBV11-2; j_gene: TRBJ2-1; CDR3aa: CASTLTQGGHEQFF; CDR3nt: TGTGCCAGCACTCTGACTCAGGGGGGCCATGAGCAGTTCTTC
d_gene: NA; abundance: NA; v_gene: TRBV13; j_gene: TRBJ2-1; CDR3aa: CASSFRPTPDNEQFF; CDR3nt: TGTGCCAGCAGCTTTCGCCCCACTCCCGACAATGAGCAGTTCTTC